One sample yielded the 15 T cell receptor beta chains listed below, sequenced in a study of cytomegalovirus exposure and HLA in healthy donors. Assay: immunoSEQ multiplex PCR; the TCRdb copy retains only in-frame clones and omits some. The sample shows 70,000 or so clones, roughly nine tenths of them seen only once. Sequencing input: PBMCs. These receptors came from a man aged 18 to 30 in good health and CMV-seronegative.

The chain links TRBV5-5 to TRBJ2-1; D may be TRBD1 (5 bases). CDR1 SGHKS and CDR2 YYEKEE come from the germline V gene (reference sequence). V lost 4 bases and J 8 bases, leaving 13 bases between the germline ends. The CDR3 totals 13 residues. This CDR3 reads CASSRVGLDEQFF. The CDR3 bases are TGTGCCAGCAGCCGAGTGGGGCTCGATGAGCAGTTCTTC.

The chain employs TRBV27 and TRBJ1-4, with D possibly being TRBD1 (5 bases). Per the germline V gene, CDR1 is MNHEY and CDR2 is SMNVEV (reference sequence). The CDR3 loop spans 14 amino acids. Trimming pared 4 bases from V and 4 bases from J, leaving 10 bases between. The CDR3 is CASSSNRFNEKLFF. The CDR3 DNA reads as TGTGCCAGCAGTTCGAACAGGTTTAATGAAAAACTGTTTTTT.

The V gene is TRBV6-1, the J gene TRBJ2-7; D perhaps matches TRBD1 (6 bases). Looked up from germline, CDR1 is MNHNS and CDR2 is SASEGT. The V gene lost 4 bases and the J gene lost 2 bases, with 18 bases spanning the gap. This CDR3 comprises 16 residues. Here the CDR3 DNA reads TGTGCCAGCAGTGCCGAAAGACAGGCTCCTACCTACGAGCAGTACTTC. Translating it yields CASSAERQAPTYEQYF.

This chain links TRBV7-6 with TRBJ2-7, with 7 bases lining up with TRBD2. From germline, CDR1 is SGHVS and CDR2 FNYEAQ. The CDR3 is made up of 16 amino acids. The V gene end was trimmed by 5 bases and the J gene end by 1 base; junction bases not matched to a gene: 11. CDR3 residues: CASSNSGLVLSYEQYF. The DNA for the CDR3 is TGTGCCAGCAGCAACAGCGGACTAGTTCTTTCCTACGAGCAGTACTTC.

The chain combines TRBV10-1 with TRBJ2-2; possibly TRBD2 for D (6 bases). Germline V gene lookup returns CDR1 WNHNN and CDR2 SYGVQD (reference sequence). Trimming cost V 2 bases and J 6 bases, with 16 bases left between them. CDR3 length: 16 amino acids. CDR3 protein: CASSEPRDSPSGELFF. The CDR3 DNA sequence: TGCGCCAGCAGTGAGCCTAGGGACTCGCCCTCCGGGGAGCTGTTTTTT.

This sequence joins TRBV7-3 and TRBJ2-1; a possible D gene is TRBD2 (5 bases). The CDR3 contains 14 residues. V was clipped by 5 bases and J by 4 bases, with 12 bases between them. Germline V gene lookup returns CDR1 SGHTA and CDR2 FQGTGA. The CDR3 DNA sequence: TGTGCCAGCAGCCGCGTGGAGGAATACAATGAGCAGTTCTTC. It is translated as CASSRVEEYNEQFF.

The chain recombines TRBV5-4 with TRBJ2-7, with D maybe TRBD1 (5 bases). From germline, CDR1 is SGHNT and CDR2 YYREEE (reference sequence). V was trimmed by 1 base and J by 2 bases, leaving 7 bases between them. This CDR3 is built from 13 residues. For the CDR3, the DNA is TGTGCCAGCAGCTTGAGGGGTCCCTACGAGCAGTACTTC. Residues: CASSLRGPYEQYF.

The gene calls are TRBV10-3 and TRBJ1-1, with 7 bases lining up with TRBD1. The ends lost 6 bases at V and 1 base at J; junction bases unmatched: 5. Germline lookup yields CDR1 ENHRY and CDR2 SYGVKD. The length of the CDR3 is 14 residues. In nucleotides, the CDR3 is TGTGCCATCAGGAGACAGGGAGGGAACACTGAAGCTTTCTTT. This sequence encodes CAIRRQGGNTEAFF.

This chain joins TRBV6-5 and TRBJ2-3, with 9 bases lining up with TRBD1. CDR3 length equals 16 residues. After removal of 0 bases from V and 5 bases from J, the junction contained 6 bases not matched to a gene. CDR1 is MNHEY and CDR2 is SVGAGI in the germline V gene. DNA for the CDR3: TGTGCCAGCAGTTACTCCGGGACAGGGATTCGAGATACGCAGTATTTT. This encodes CASSYSGTGIRDTQYF.

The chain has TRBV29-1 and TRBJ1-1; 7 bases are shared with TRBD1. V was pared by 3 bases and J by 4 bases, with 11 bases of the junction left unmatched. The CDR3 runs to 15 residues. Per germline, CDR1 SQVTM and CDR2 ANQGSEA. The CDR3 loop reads CSVEGIQGLGTEAFF. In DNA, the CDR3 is TGCAGCGTTGAGGGTATACAGGGGTTGGGCACTGAAGCTTTCTTT. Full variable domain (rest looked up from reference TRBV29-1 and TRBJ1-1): SAVISQKPSRDICQRGTSLTIQCQVDSQVTMMFWYRQQPGQSLTLIATANQGSEATYESGFVIDKFPISRPNLTFSTLTVSNMSPEDSSIYLCSVEGIQGLGTEAFFGQGTRLTVV.

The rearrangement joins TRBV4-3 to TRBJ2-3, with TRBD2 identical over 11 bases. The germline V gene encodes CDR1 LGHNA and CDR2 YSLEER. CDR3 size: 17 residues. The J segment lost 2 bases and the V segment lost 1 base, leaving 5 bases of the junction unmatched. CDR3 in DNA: TGCGCCAGCAGCCAAGTTGGTAGCGGGAGGGTCACAGATACGCAGTATTTT. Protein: CASSQVGSGRVTDTQYF.

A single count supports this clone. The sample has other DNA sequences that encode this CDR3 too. In DNA form, the CDR3 reads TGCGCCAGCAGCTTGGGTGGCGGGAACACTGAAGCTTTCTTT. Amino acid sequence: CASSLGGGNTEAFF. The chain has TRBV5-1 and TRBJ1-1; D is unclear. The V and J ends lost 0 bases and 1 base respectively, with 7 bases between them. CDR1 and CDR2 (germline): SGHRS, YFSETQ. The CDR3 runs to 14 residues.

CDR3 region: CASSLRGLYLKSYGYTF. CDR3 nucleotides: TGTGCCAGCAGTCTCAGGGGGCTCTATTTGAAGAGCTATGGCTACACCTTC. The chain combines TRBV5-6 with TRBJ1-2, with 8 bases fitting TRBD1. Trimming took 5 bases from V and 4 from J; bases not matched to a gene: 16. Germline V lookup: CDR1 SGHDT, CDR2 YYEEEE. This CDR3 region has 17 residues. The variable domain in full, completed from reference TRBV5-6 and TRBJ1-2, reads DAGVTQSPTHLIKTRGQQVTLRCSPKSGHDTVSWYQQALGQGPQFIFQYYEEEERQRGNFPDRFSGHQFPNYSSELNVNALLLGDSALYLCASSLRGLYLKSYGYTFGSGTRLTVV.

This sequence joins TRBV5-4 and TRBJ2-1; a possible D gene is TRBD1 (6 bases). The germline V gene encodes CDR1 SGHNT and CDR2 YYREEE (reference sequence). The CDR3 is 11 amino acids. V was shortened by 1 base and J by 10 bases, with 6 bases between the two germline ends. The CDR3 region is CASSLRGEQFF. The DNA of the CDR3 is TGTGCCAGCAGCTTGAGGGGGGAGCAGTTCTTC.

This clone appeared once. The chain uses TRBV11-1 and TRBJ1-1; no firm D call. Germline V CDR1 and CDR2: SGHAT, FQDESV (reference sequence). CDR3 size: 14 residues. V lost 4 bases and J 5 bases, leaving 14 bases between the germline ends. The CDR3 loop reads CASSWRGSITEAFF. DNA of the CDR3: TGTGCCAGCAGCTGGCGAGGTTCCATAACTGAAGCTTTCTTT.